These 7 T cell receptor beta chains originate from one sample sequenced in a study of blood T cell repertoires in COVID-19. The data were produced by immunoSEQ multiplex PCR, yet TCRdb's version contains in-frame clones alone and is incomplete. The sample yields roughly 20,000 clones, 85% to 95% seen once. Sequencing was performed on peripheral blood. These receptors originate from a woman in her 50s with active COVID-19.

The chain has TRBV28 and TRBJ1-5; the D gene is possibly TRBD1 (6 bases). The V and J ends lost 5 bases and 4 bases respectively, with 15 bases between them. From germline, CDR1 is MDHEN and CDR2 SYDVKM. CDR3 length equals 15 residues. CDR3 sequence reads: CASSLAGARNQPQHF. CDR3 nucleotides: TGTGCCAGCAGTCTCGCGGGGGCTCGGAATCAGCCCCAGCATTTT.

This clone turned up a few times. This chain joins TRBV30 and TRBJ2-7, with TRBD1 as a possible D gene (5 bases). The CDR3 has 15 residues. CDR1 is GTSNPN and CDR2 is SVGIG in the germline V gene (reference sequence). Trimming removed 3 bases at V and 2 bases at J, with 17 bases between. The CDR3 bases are TGTGCCTGGAGACACCCTAAATTGACAGCCTACGAGCAGTACTTC. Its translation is CAWRHPKLTAYEQYF.

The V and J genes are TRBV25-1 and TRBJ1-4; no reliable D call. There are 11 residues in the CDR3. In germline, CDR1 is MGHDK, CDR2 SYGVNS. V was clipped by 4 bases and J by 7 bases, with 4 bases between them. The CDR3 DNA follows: TGTGCCAGCAGTGGGCTTGAAAAACTGTTTTTT. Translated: CASSGLEKLFF.

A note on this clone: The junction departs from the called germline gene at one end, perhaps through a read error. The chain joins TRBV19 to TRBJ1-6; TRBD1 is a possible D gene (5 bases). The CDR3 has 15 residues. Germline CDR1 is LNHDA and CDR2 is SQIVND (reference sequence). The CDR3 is CASSIRRGWNLPLHF. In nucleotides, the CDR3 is TGTGCCAGTAGTATAAGAAGGGGATGGAATTTACCCCTCCACTTT.

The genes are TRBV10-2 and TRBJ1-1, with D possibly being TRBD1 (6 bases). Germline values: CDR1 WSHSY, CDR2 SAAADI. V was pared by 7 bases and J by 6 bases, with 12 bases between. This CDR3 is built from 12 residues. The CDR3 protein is CASIVRGSEAFF. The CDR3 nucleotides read TGCGCCAGCATTGTCAGGGGTTCTGAAGCTTTCTTT.

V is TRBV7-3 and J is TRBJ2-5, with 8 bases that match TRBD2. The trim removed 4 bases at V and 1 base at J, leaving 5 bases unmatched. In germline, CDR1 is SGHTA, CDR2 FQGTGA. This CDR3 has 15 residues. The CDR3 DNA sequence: TGTGCCAGCAGCTCAATAGCGGGGTCCCAAGAGACCCAGTACTTC. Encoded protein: CASSSIAGSQETQYF.

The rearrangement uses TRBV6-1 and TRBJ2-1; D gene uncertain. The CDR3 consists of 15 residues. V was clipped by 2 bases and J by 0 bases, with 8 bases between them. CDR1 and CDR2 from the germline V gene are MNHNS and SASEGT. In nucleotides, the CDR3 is TGTGCCAGCAGTGAACTGGTTAGCTCCTACAATGAGCAGTTCTTC. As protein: CASSELVSSYNEQFF.